These 14 T cell receptor beta chains came from one sample sequenced in a study of blood T cell repertoires in COVID-19. The protocol was immunoSEQ multiplex PCR, while the TCRdb copy is restricted to in-frame clones and leaves out a portion. Of 200,000 to 250,000 clones in the sample, approximately 86% are singletons; the top ten hold approximately 3.8%. The sequencing sample was made of peripheral blood. These receptors originate from a woman at least 80 years old with acute or convalescent COVID-19.

This clone was seen once. This sequence joins TRBV19 and TRBJ1-1; D perhaps matches TRBD1 (6 bases). Germline CDR1 is LNHDA and CDR2 is SQIVND (reference sequence). This CDR3 has 14 amino acids. Trimming shortened V by 5 bases and J by 7 bases, and 17 bases separated the two germline ends. CDR3 in amino acids: CASSATEGVDEAFF. The DNA of the CDR3 is TGTGCCAGTAGTGCCACTGAGGGGGTGGATGAAGCTTTCTTT.

The V gene is TRBV6-5, the J gene TRBJ1-1, with D possibly matching TRBD1 (5 bases). V was trimmed by 0 bases and J by 3 bases, leaving 14 bases between them. Germline loops: CDR1 MNHEY, CDR2 SVGAGI. This CDR3 is 16 amino acids long. CDR3 DNA: TGTGCCAGCAGTTACTCGACAGTTCTACTCTACACTGAAGCTTTCTTT. Its translation: CASSYSTVLLYTEAFF.

In DNA, the CDR3 is TGTGCCAGCAGCCCACAAGACAGGGCGAACACTGAAGCTTTCTTT. Encoded protein: CASSPQDRANTEAFF. The chain uses TRBV5-6 and TRBJ1-1, with TRBD1 matching over 7 bases. The germline CDR1 and CDR2 sequences are SGHDT and YYEEEE. V was clipped by 4 bases and J by 1 base; unmatched bases: 7. The CDR3 length is 15 residues.

The chain employs TRBV7-9 and TRBJ1-2, with D possibly being TRBD1 (6 bases). Trimming cost V 7 bases and J 8 bases, with 20 bases left between them. CDR1 is SEHNR and CDR2 is FQNEAQ in the germline V gene (reference sequence). The CDR3 loop spans 14 amino acids. CDR3 amino acids: CASTSLRGAEGYTF. The CDR3 DNA sequence: TGTGCCAGCACCTCCCTCCGGGGGGCCGAAGGCTACACCTTC.

The V and J genes are TRBV7-9 and TRBJ2-7; TRBD2 matches 8 bases. This CDR3 spans 13 amino acids. V shed 10 bases and J 5 bases; nucleotides not matched to a gene: 10. Germline CDR1 SEHNR, CDR2 FQNEAQ (reference sequence). The CDR3 here is CAIGGDLRHEQYF. CDR3 nucleotides: TGTGCCATCGGGGGGGATTTGAGGCACGAGCAGTACTTC.

Concerning this clone: At one end, the junction sequence differs from germline, possibly due to a read error. The chain links TRBV7-6 to TRBJ2-6, with a tentative D call TRBD2 (5 bases). In germline, CDR1 is SGHVS, CDR2 FNYEAQ. This CDR3 has 15 amino acids. This CDR3 is CASSLASGGPNVLTF. CDR3 DNA: TGTGCCAGCAGCTTAGCGAGCGGTGGGCCCAACGTCCTGACTTTC.

The chain has TRBV19 and TRBJ1-4, with a tentative D call TRBD1 (5 bases). V was shortened by 3 bases and J by 4 bases, with 9 bases between the two germline ends. Germline CDR1 and CDR2: LNHDA and SQIVND (reference sequence). The CDR3 loop spans 14 amino acids. CDR3 sequence: CASSIQGSNEKLFF. DNA for the CDR3: TGTGCCAGTAGTATCCAGGGAAGTAATGAAAAACTGTTTTTT.

This clone was counted a few times. This chain connects TRBV12-3 or TRBV12-4 to TRBJ2-7, with 7 bases that match TRBD2. The CDR3 loop spans 13 amino acids. V was pared by 5 bases and J by 0 bases, with 1 base of the junction left unmatched. CDR3 region: CASSRDYSYEQYF. CDR3 nucleotide sequence: TGTGCCAGCAGTCGGGACTACTCCTACGAGCAGTACTTC.

The chain combines TRBV5-1 with TRBJ2-3, with TRBD2 matching 10 bases. V shed 0 bases, J shed 5 bases, and the junction held 6 bases outside the gene matches. The CDR3 totals 16 residues. Germline CDR1 reads SGHRS; CDR2 reads YFSETQ. The CDR3 loop is CASSLAAGLAIDTQYF. CDR3 sequence (DNA): TGCGCCAGCAGCTTGGCCGCGGGACTAGCGATAGATACGCAGTATTTT.

The chain recombines TRBV5-1 with TRBJ2-4; 12 nucleotides agree with TRBD2. CDR3 length equals 16 residues. The germline CDR1 and CDR2 sequences are SGHRS and YFSETQ. Unmatched junction bases numbered 5, after V lost 0 bases and J lost 7 bases. The CDR3, as DNA: TGCGCCAGCAGCTTGGGGACTAGCGGGGCCGCTAACATTCAGTACTTC. It encodes CASSLGTSGAANIQYF.

The V call is TRBV29-1, the J call TRBJ1-2, with 8 positions matching TRBD1. CDR1 is SQVTM and CDR2 is ANQGSEA in the germline V gene. CDR3 length: 14 residues. Trimming took 3 bases from V and 8 from J; bases not matched to a gene: 11. The CDR3 spells CSVDQDRVGRGYTF. CDR3 coding DNA: TGCAGCGTTGACCAGGACAGGGTGGGGAGGGGCTACACCTTC.

This clone was found once. V and J are TRBV7-8 and TRBJ1-4, with TRBD1 identical over 7 bases. Per the germline V gene, CDR1 is SGHVS and CDR2 is FQNEAQ. The CDR3 is 15 amino acids. Unmatched junction bases numbered 10, after V lost 4 bases and J lost 8 bases. CDR3 residues: CASSSGTARMEKLFF. The CDR3 DNA follows: TGTGCCAGCAGCTCCGGGACAGCCCGTATGGAAAAACTGTTTTTT.

This rearrangement joins TRBV7-9 to TRBJ1-2; the match to TRBD1 covers 9 bases. CDR1 SEHNR and CDR2 FQNEAQ come from the germline V gene (reference sequence). The V gene end was trimmed by 5 bases and the J gene end by 3 bases; junction bases not matched to a gene: 4. This CDR3 spans 14 amino acids. The CDR3 here is CASSPQGADYGYTF. CDR3 nucleotide sequence: TGTGCCAGCAGCCCACAGGGGGCAGACTATGGCTACACCTTC.

The rearrangement uses TRBV27 and TRBJ2-1, with D possibly TRBD1 on 6 matching bases. Trimming stripped 5 bases from V and 7 bases from J, with 9 bases between. This CDR3 has 12 amino acids. Germline V gives CDR1 MNHEY, CDR2 SMNVEV (reference sequence). This chain's CDR3 is CASSGQGNEQFF. In nucleotides, the CDR3 is TGTGCCAGCAGTGGTCAGGGGAATGAGCAGTTCTTC.